The 30 T cell receptor beta chains in this list originate from one sample, sequenced in a study of cytomegalovirus exposure and HLA in healthy donors. A multiplex PCR was run with 60 Vbeta primers and 13 Jbeta primers. The table came from immunoSEQ multiplex PCR; TCRdb's copy has only in-frame clones and leaves some out. The sample lists under 150,000 clones, about three quarters occurring once. The specimen sequenced was PBMCs. The receptor source for this set is a woman aged 18-29 years in good health and CMV-seronegative.

This chain joins TRBV30 and TRBJ2-6; a weak D match, TRBD2 (5 bases). CDR1 is GTSNPN, CDR2 SVGIG, per germline (reference sequence). The CDR3 is 13 amino acids. V was clipped by 3 bases and J by 2 bases, with 5 bases between them. CDR3 in DNA: TGTGCCTGGAGGGAGGCTGGGGCCAACGTCCTGACTTTC. Residues: CAWREAGANVLTF.

In its sample, this clone was seen a few times. This chain joins TRBV29-1 and TRBJ1-4; D may be TRBD1 (5 bases). The germline V and J ends were trimmed by 7 bases and 5 bases, with 14 bases remaining between them. Looked up from germline, CDR1 is SQVTM and CDR2 is ANQGSEA. This CDR3 is built from 13 residues. The CDR3 loop reads CSAPGQGNEKLFF. In DNA, the CDR3 is TGCAGCGCGCCGGGCCAGGGCAATGAAAAACTGTTTTTT.

The sample holds a few counts of this clone. Written as DNA, the CDR3 is TGCGCCAGCAGCCGAGAAAGACAGGCGGGCAATCAGCCCCAGCATTTT. Protein product: CASSRERQAGNQPQHF. The rearrangement links TRBV4-1 to TRBJ1-5, with D possibly being TRBD1 (6 bases). CDR3 length equals 16 residues. In germline, CDR1 is MGHRA, CDR2 YSYEKL. V lost 4 bases and J lost 2, with 15 bases in between.

The chain couples TRBV5-6 to TRBJ1-1, with 7 bases matching TRBD1. V shed 3 bases and J 5 bases; nucleotides not matched to a gene: 7. In germline, CDR1 is SGHDT, CDR2 YYEEEE. CDR3 size: 14 residues. CDR3: CASSSDRVPTEAFF. The CDR3 DNA is TGTGCCAGCAGCTCAGACAGGGTCCCGACTGAAGCTTTCTTT.

The V call is TRBV9, the J call TRBJ1-1; 7 bases are shared with TRBD1. V was clipped by 1 base and J by 0 bases; unmatched bases: 6. Looked up from germline, CDR1 is SGDLS and CDR2 is YYNGEE. The CDR3 totals 16 residues. CDR3 DNA sequence: TGTGCCAGCAGCGTATCCCCGACAGGGATGAACACTGAAGCTTTCTTT. Amino acid sequence: CASSVSPTGMNTEAFF.

This clone was observed a few times. This sequence joins TRBV5-6 and TRBJ1-1; 11 bases line up with TRBD1. CDR3 length: 16 residues. After removal of 4 bases from V and 1 base from J, the junction contained 6 bases not matched to a gene. Germline V gene sequence: CDR1 SGHDT, CDR2 YYEEEE. CDR3 in DNA: TGTGCCAGCAGCCCGGACAGGGGGCGCGGGAACACTGAAGCTTTCTTT. Translated: CASSPDRGRGNTEAFF.

This chain links TRBV5-6 with TRBJ2-2; D possibly corresponds to TRBD1 (5 bases). V lost 0 bases and J 4 bases, leaving 16 bases between the germline ends. CDR1 SGHDT and CDR2 YYEEEE come from the germline V gene. The CDR3 spans 17 residues. CDR3 DNA sequence: TGTGCCAGCAGCTTGGGACAGTCTTCCCGAGGCACCGGGGAGCTGTTTTTT. This codes for CASSLGQSSRGTGELFF.

The chain carries TRBV25-1 and TRBJ2-1; D is possibly TRBD2 (6 bases). Germline assignment: CDR1 MGHDK and CDR2 SYGVNS. V lost 4 bases and J lost 9, with 19 bases in between. This CDR3 spans 15 amino acids. The CDR3 DNA reads as TGTGCCAGCAGTGGGGCTGCTAGCGTCGGGGGTGAGCAGTTCTTC. This gives the protein CASSGAASVGGEQFF. The variable domain in full, completed from reference TRBV25-1 and TRBJ2-1, reads EADIYQTPRYLVIGTGKKITLECSQTMGHDKMYWYQQDPGMELHLIHYSYGVNSTEKGDLSSESTVSRIRTEHFPLTLESARPSHTSQYLCASSGAASVGGEQFFGPGTRLTVL.

V usage is TRBV30 and J usage is TRBJ1-1; weak D call: TRBD1 (5 bases). V shed 3 bases and J shed 2 bases, with 13 bases lying between them. Germline values: CDR1 GTSNPN, CDR2 SVGIG (reference sequence). The CDR3 runs 14 residues. DNA for the CDR3: TGTGCCTGGAGCCCGGGACTCTCTAACACTGAAGCTTTCTTT. Its translation: CAWSPGLSNTEAFF.

The chain has TRBV5-1 and TRBJ2-3, with 8 bases that match TRBD2. Germline V gene lookup returns CDR1 SGHRS and CDR2 YFSETQ. The CDR3 has 15 residues. Unmatched junction bases numbered 8, after V lost 6 bases and J lost 2 bases. CDR3 in amino acids: CASKSTSGTTDTQYF. CDR3 nucleotide sequence: TGCGCCAGCAAGTCCACTAGCGGAACCACAGATACGCAGTATTTT.

The rearrangement uses TRBV29-1 and TRBJ1-2; 8 bases line up with TRBD1. Per germline, CDR1 SQVTM and CDR2 ANQGSEA. V dropped 6 bases and J dropped 4; count of bases not matched to a gene: 7. This CDR3 is 13 amino acids long. The CDR3 region has the DNA TGCAGCGTCTCCCAACAGGGGGTCTATGGCTACACCTTC. Protein product: CSVSQQGVYGYTF.

The rearrangement joins TRBV13 to TRBJ1-3; tentative D call: TRBD1 (6 bases). V gave up 5 bases and J gave up 2 bases, with 13 bases separating them. The CDR3 covers 15 residues. CDR1 PRHDT and CDR2 FYEKMQ come from the germline V gene (reference sequence). In nucleotides, the CDR3 is TGTGCCAGCAGCCCCTCCCAGGGGCCTGGAAACACCATATATTTT. Protein sequence: CASSPSQGPGNTIYF.

The rearrangement links TRBV27 to TRBJ2-1; D gene unclear. Trimming pared 3 bases from V and 0 bases from J, leaving 9 bases between. The CDR3 is 15 amino acids. CDR1 is MNHEY and CDR2 is SMNVEV in the germline V gene (reference sequence). The CDR3 is CASSLQRFSYNEQFF. The CDR3 nucleotides are TGTGCCAGCAGTTTGCAGCGCTTCTCCTACAATGAGCAGTTCTTC.

The rearrangement uses TRBV27 and TRBJ1-5, with D tentatively TRBD1 (6 bases). The V end lost 7 bases, the J end lost 5 bases, and 15 bases lay between the germline ends. The CDR3 extends over 14 amino acids. Germline V gene data show CDR1 as MNHEY and CDR2 as SMNVEV (reference sequence). CDR3 nucleotides: TGTGCCAGCACAATCGGACAGTTAGATCAGCCCCAGCATTTT. It codes for CASTIGQLDQPQHF.

This clone has just a few counts. This rearrangement joins TRBV27 to TRBJ2-1; maybe TRBD1 (5 bases). From germline, CDR1 is MNHEY and CDR2 SMNVEV (reference sequence). The V end was cut by 8 bases, the J end by 10 bases, with 18 bases between. The length of the CDR3 is 13 residues. The CDR3 nucleotides are TGTGCCAGCGGATACCTACCAGGGAACGAGCAGTTCTTC. Protein sequence: CASGYLPGNEQFF.

This sequence joins TRBV30 and TRBJ2-7, with TRBD1 as a possible D gene (5 bases). The germline V and J ends were trimmed by 2 bases and 4 bases, with 15 bases remaining between them. The germline gives CDR1 GTSNPN, CDR2 SVGIG (reference sequence). The CDR3 loop spans 14 amino acids. This CDR3 reads CAWSPLDRGYEQYF. The CDR3 DNA is TGTGCCTGGAGTCCTCTAGACAGAGGATACGAGCAGTACTTC.

The chain couples TRBV11-2 to TRBJ2-7, with D uncertain. CDR3 length: 12 residues. V was shortened by 0 bases and J by 4 bases, with 4 bases between the two germline ends. The germline V gene has CDR1 SGHAT and CDR2 FQNNGV. CDR3: CASSLDMYEQYF. The CDR3 DNA sequence: TGTGCCAGCAGCTTAGATATGTACGAGCAGTACTTC.

The J gene is TRBJ1-1, the V gene TRBV5-4; no firm D call. The CDR3 is 15 residues long. CDR1 is SGHNT and CDR2 is YYREEE in the germline V gene (reference sequence). With 1 base removed from V and 0 bases from J, the gap between germline ends came to 10 bases. The CDR3 loop reads CASSLMGHMNTEAFF. CDR3 DNA sequence: TGTGCCAGCAGCTTGATGGGCCATATGAACACTGAAGCTTTCTTT.

This sequence joins TRBV18 and TRBJ1-3; TRBD1 might be the D (6 bases). This CDR3 has 21 amino acids. From germline, CDR1 is KGHSH and CDR2 LQKENI. Trimming cost V 1 base and J 0 bases, with 25 bases left between them. CDR3 amino acids: CASSPLTGHQKVGHSGNTIYF. The CDR3 DNA sequence: TGTGCCAGCTCACCACTTACGGGACACCAGAAGGTCGGCCACTCTGGAAACACCATATATTTT.

The V gene is TRBV5-1, the J gene TRBJ2-1; TRBD2 matches 9 bases. This CDR3 region has 16 residues. Germline V gene data show CDR1 as SGHRS and CDR2 as YFSETQ. Trimming removed 1 base from V and 3 bases from J; junction bases left unmatched: 5. The DNA of the CDR3 is TGCGCCAGCAGCTTGTTAGTAGCGGGAGACTACAATGAGCAGTTCTTC. Encoded protein: CASSLLVAGDYNEQFF.

The V and J genes are TRBV4-2 and TRBJ2-1; TRBD2 matches 9 bases. Germline lookup yields CDR1 LGHNA and CDR2 YNFKEQ. CDR3 size: 16 residues. V was clipped by 1 base and J by 3 bases; unmatched bases: 4. This CDR3 is CASSQVTSGFYNEQFF. The CDR3 DNA reads as TGTGCCAGCAGCCAAGTAACTAGCGGGTTCTACAATGAGCAGTTCTTC.

As to this clone: Other DNA sequences in the sample encode the same CDR3. The V call is TRBV29-1, the J call TRBJ2-1, with 9 bases that match TRBD1. Germline trimming cut 2 bases from V and 7 bases from J; bases unmatched to any gene: 6. The CDR3 length is 14 residues. Per germline, CDR1 SQVTM and CDR2 ANQGSEA. The CDR3 nucleotides read TGCAGCGTTGAACCGGACAGGGGTCTAAATGAGCAGTTCTTC. This encodes CSVEPDRGLNEQFF.

CDR3 in DNA: TGTGCCAGCAGCTTCCGGACAGGGGTCGGCTACACCTTC. Protein: CASSFRTGVGYTF. The chain recombines TRBV5-6 with TRBJ1-2, with 9 nucleotides matching TRBD1. CDR1 and CDR2 (germline): SGHDT, YYEEEE. V dropped 2 bases and J dropped 8; count of bases not matched to a gene: 4. The CDR3 has 13 residues.

The V gene is TRBV27, the J gene TRBJ1-5; weak D call: TRBD1 (6 bases). Germline assignment: CDR1 MNHEY and CDR2 SMNVEV (reference sequence). This CDR3 is built from 15 residues. The ends were cut back, 3 bases at V and 7 bases at J, with 16 bases in the middle. CDR3 sequence: CASSFVWGRGQPQHF. The CDR3 bases are TGTGCCAGCAGTTTTGTTTGGGGCAGGGGACAGCCCCAGCATTTT.

This clone occurred a few times. The chain joins TRBV6-5 to TRBJ1-2; TRBD1 agrees at 9 bases. Germline V gives CDR1 MNHEY, CDR2 SVGAGI. V was pared by 5 bases and J by 8 bases, with 6 bases of the junction left unmatched. This CDR3 comprises 13 residues. CDR3 sequence reads: CASSQDRGKGYTF. The CDR3 DNA reads TGTGCCAGCAGTCAGGACAGGGGTAAAGGCTACACCTTC.

The rearrangement links TRBV5-1 to TRBJ2-1; 9 nucleotides agree with TRBD2. The CDR3 contains 16 residues. CDR1 and CDR2 (germline): SGHRS, YFSETQ. J lost 4 bases, V lost 2 bases, and 7 bases had no gene match. The CDR3 DNA sequence: TGCGCCAGCAGCTTCCTTTTAGCGGGAGAGTACAATGAGCAGTTCTTC. It yields the protein CASSFLLAGEYNEQFF.

This clone was counted only a few times. V and J are TRBV2 and TRBJ2-2; TRBD1 matches 8 bases. The germline V gene encodes CDR1 SNHLY and CDR2 FYNNEI. The trim removed 9 bases at V and 4 bases at J, leaving 13 bases unmatched. The CDR3 totals 16 residues. The CDR3 loop reads CASLLSWTGRTGELFF. The CDR3 nucleotides are TGTGCCAGTCTGCTTTCCTGGACAGGGCGCACCGGGGAGCTGTTTTTT.

The table lists this clone with a count of one. The chain recombines TRBV19 with TRBJ2-7; 9 bases map to TRBD2. This CDR3 region has 14 residues. Germline lookup yields CDR1 LNHDA and CDR2 SQIVND (reference sequence). Unmatched junction bases numbered 2, after V lost 5 bases and J lost 0 bases. The CDR3 reads CASSLAGSSYEQYF. The CDR3 DNA reads TGTGCCAGTAGTCTAGCGGGGAGCTCCTACGAGCAGTACTTC.

The V call is TRBV11-2, the J call TRBJ2-1, with 7 bases aligning to TRBD2. The CDR3 extends over 14 amino acids. Germline V gene sequence: CDR1 SGHAT, CDR2 FQNNGV. V shed 1 base and J 7 bases; nucleotides not matched to a gene: 4. The CDR3 region is CASSLGDSGNEQFF. The CDR3 bases are TGTGCCAGCAGCTTAGGGGATAGCGGGAATGAGCAGTTCTTC.

V is TRBV6-5 and J is TRBJ1-1, with D tentatively TRBD1 (6 bases). With 4 bases removed from V and 2 bases from J, the gap between germline ends came to 17 bases. Germline loops: CDR1 MNHEY, CDR2 SVGAGI. The CDR3 has 16 amino acids. The CDR3 sequence: CASSSQPGHFNTEAFF. In DNA form, the CDR3 reads TGTGCCAGCAGTTCCCAACCGGGACACTTTAACACTGAAGCTTTCTTT.